In its sample, the clone carrying this T cell receptor beta chain was seen a few times. A library of TCRbeta sequences, prepared with unique molecular identifiers, was generated. A single record per CDR3 protein comes from TCRdb applying MiXCR to the PCR reads. The profile shows about 410,000 distinct CDR3 sequences, roughly 20% of them singletons. The data were obtained in a study of T-cell reconstitution after alpha-beta-depleted transplantation in children. The sequence was obtained from a human donor who donated a stem cell graft to a child with acute myeloid leukemia. The sample was PBMCs from the stem cell graft donor, taken from the stem cell graft.

CDR3 protein: CSVTEGTDGYTF. The CDR3, as DNA: TGCAGTGTAACGGAGGGGACAGACGGCTACACCTTC. The V gene is TRBV20-1, the J gene TRBJ1-2; TRBD1 matches at 7 bases. The CDR3 is 12 residues long. Germline loops: CDR1 DFQATT, CDR2 SNEGSKA (reference sequence). The V and J ends lost 7 bases and 8 bases, in that order; junction bases with no gene match: 10.